Following are 15 T cell receptor beta chains from one sample sequenced in a study of cytomegalovirus exposure and HLA in healthy donors. Primers for the PCR totalled 60 Vbeta and 13 Jbeta. Using immunoSEQ multiplex PCR, the repertoire was profiled, and TCRdb retains in-frame clones only, with some absent. The repertoire table contains about 51,000 clones. Sequencing was carried out using PBMCs. The receptors were gathered from a female donor in good health and CMV-seronegative.

V and J are TRBV6-5 and TRBJ1-2, with 7 bases that match TRBD1. The germline V gene encodes CDR1 MNHEY and CDR2 SVGAGI. The CDR3 is 13 residues long. The V and J ends lost 0 bases and 8 bases, in that order; junction bases with no gene match: 3. CDR3 DNA sequence: TGTGCCAGCAGTTACTCAGGGGGCGACGGCTACACCTTC. As protein: CASSYSGGDGYTF.

V is TRBV4-1 and J is TRBJ2-7; D is undetermined. The CDR3 totals 14 residues. Trimming stripped 6 bases from V and 3 bases from J, with 15 bases between. Germline CDR1 is MGHRA and CDR2 is YSYEKL. In nucleotides, the CDR3 is TGCGCCAGCAGACCAGACATAAGATTCTACGAGCAGTACTTC. Translation gives CASRPDIRFYEQYF.

V is TRBV19 and J is TRBJ1-5; 11 positions agree with TRBD1. Trimming at V came to 3 bases and at J to 6 bases, leaving 10 bases not matched to a gene. Germline V CDR1 and CDR2: LNHDA, SQIVND (reference sequence). The CDR3 is 17 amino acids. CDR3 nucleotides: TGTGCCAGTAGTATGAGCCGGGACAGGGGGTCGGGTCAGCCCCAGCATTTT. It encodes CASSMSRDRGSGQPQHF. Combining the CDR3 with reference TRBV19 and TRBJ1-5 gives the whole variable domain DGGITQSPKYLFRKEGQNVTLSCEQNLNHDAMYWYRQDPGQGLRLIYYSQIVNDFQKGDIAEGYSVSREKKESFPLTVTSAQKNPTAFYLCASSMSRDRGSGQPQHFGDGTRLSIL.

V and J are TRBV6-5 and TRBJ1-2; D might be TRBD1 (5 bases). The germline CDR1 and CDR2 sequences are MNHEY and SVGAGI. The CDR3 totals 16 residues. Trimming took off 0 bases at V and 8 bases at J, with 19 bases between the two ends. The CDR3 nucleotides are TGTGCCAGCAGTTACTCGAAACCCGACTCAGGGTGGGGCTACACCTTC. This sequence encodes CASSYSKPDSGWGYTF.

The V call is TRBV29-1, the J call TRBJ1-1, with no clear D. Germline V lookup: CDR1 SQVTM, CDR2 ANQGSEA. The CDR3 has 12 amino acids. V lost 4 bases to trimming and J lost 1 base, with 7 bases between them. For the CDR3, the DNA is TGCAGCGTTGCTGTCGGGAACACTGAAGCTTTCTTT. Protein product: CSVAVGNTEAFF.

This chain links TRBV9 with TRBJ1-1; 10 bases are shared with TRBD1. V was clipped by 1 base and J by 11 bases; unmatched bases: 5. The CDR3 has 13 residues. Germline V gives CDR1 SGDLS, CDR2 YYNGEE. This CDR3 reads CASSVRQGARAFF. CDR3 DNA: TGTGCCAGCAGCGTACGACAGGGGGCCAGGGCTTTCTTT.

The rearrangement links TRBV30 to TRBJ1-1; TRBD1 aligns across 7 bases. Germline V gene sequence: CDR1 GTSNPN, CDR2 SVGIG (reference sequence). V trimming: 3 bases; J trimming: 1 base; junction bases outside the gene matches: 5. The CDR3 has 14 amino acids. CDR3 nucleotides: TGTGCCTGGAGAGCTGGGACAGCGAACACTGAAGCTTTCTTT. Its translation: CAWRAGTANTEAFF.

The chain recombines TRBV25-1 with TRBJ2-5, with 7 bases that match TRBD2. CDR3 size: 15 residues. With V trimmed by 3 bases and J by 5 bases, 9 bases remained unmatched. Germline values: CDR1 MGHDK, CDR2 SYGVNS. CDR3: CASSEWSAREETQYF. Written as DNA, the CDR3 is TGTGCCAGCAGTGAGTGGTCAGCGCGGGAGGAGACCCAGTACTTC. The whole variable domain, filled in from reference TRBV25-1 and TRBJ2-5, reads EADIYQTPRYLVIGTGKKITLECSQTMGHDKMYWYQQDPGMELHLIHYSYGVNSTEKGDLSSESTVSRIRTEHFPLTLESARPSHTSQYLCASSEWSAREETQYFGPGTRLLVL.

The chain links TRBV5-1 to TRBJ1-2, with D hard to call. CDR1 is SGHRS, CDR2 YFSETQ, per germline. The V end lost 1 base, the J end lost 0 bases, and 7 bases lay between the germline ends. The CDR3 has 14 amino acids. In DNA, the CDR3 is TGCGCCAGCAGCTTGCTAGAAACTAACTATGGCTACACCTTC. This gives the protein CASSLLETNYGYTF. The full variable domain, its missing parts supplied by reference TRBV5-1 and TRBJ1-2, is KAGVTQTPRYLIKTRGQQVTLSCSPISGHRSVSWYQQTPGQGLQFLFEYFSETQRNKGNFPGRFSGRQFSNSRSEMNVSTLELGDSALYLCASSLLETNYGYTFGSGTRLTVV.

This chain uses TRBV13 with TRBJ1-1; TRBD1 agrees at 7 bases. CDR1 and CDR2 (germline): PRHDT, FYEKMQ (reference sequence). The CDR3 length is 15 residues. V lost 5 bases to trimming and J lost 3 bases; unmatched junction nucleotides: 9. The CDR3 DNA follows: TGTGCCAGCAGCATAGACAGGGTAGGAGACACTGAAGCTTTCTTT. Protein sequence: CASSIDRVGDTEAFF.

The chain recombines TRBV30 with TRBJ1-6; 7 bases map to TRBD1. This CDR3 is built from 13 residues. After removal of 2 bases from V and 7 bases from J, the junction contained 2 bases not matched to a gene. Germline V gene lookup returns CDR1 GTSNPN and CDR2 SVGIG (reference sequence). The CDR3 coding sequence is TGTGCCTGGAGTACAGGGGAGAATTCACCCCTCCACTTT. This encodes CAWSTGENSPLHF.

V usage is TRBV13 and J usage is TRBJ2-5; the match to TRBD2 covers 7 bases. The CDR3 has 14 residues. V dropped 4 bases and J dropped 3; count of bases not matched to a gene: 5. From germline, CDR1 is PRHDT and CDR2 FYEKMQ (reference sequence). In DNA, the CDR3 is TGTGCCAGCAGCTACGGGACTAACAAAGAGACCCAGTACTTC. Protein product: CASSYGTNKETQYF.

The chain has TRBV6-1 and TRBJ2-7; 8 nucleotides align to TRBD1. This CDR3 is 16 amino acids long. V lost 0 bases, J lost 5 bases, and 9 bases stayed unmatched. CDR1 is MNHNS and CDR2 is SASEGT in the germline V gene. The CDR3 protein is CASSEALTGARNEQYF. The CDR3 region has the DNA TGTGCCAGCAGTGAAGCCCTGACAGGGGCTAGGAACGAGCAGTACTTC.

The J gene is TRBJ2-5, the V gene TRBV5-1; TRBD1 matches at 9 bases. The CDR3 loop spans 14 amino acids. Per the germline V gene, CDR1 is SGHRS and CDR2 is YFSETQ. With 4 bases clipped from V and 3 bases from J, the junction kept 4 bases outside the gene matches. The CDR3 reads CASSGGQGEETQYF. CDR3 sequence (DNA): TGCGCCAGCAGCGGGGGACAGGGCGAAGAGACCCAGTACTTC.

J is TRBJ2-7 and V is TRBV19; the match to TRBD1 covers 9 bases. Trimming at V came to 4 bases and at J to 4 bases, leaving 11 bases not matched to a gene. Germline V gene data show CDR1 as LNHDA and CDR2 as SQIVND (reference sequence). The CDR3 is 16 residues long. The CDR3 sequence: CASSTTQGARGYEQYF. The CDR3 bases are TGTGCCAGTAGTACGACACAGGGGGCCCGGGGTTACGAGCAGTACTTC.